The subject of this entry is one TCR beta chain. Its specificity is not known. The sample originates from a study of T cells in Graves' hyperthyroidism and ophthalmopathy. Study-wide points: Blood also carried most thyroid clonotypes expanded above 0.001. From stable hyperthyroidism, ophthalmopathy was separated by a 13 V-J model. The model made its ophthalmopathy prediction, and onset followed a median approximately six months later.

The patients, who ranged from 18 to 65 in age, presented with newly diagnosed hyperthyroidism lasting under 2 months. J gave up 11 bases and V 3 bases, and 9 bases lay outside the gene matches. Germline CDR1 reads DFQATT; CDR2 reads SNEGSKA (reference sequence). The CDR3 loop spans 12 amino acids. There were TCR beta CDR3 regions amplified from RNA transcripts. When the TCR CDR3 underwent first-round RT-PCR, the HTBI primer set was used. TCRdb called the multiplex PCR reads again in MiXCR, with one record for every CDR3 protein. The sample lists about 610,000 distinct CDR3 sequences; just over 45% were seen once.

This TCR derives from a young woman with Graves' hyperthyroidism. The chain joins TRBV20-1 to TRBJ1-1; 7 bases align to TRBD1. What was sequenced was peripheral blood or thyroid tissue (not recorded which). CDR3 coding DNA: TGCAGTGCTAGGAGGCAGAGGGGGCGCGCTTTCTTT. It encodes CSARRQRGRAFF.